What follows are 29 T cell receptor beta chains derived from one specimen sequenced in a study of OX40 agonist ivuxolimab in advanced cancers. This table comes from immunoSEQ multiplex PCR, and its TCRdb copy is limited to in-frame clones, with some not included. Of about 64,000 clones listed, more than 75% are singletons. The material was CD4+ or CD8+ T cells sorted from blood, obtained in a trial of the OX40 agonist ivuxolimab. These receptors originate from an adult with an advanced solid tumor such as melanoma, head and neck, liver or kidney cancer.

CDR3 nucleotides: TGTGCCAGCAGCTCTATAGTCGATGAGCAGTTCTTC. Its translation: CASSSIVDEQFF. This sequence joins TRBV13 and TRBJ2-1, with D unresolved. Trimming took 4 bases from V and 8 from J, leaving 9 bases between them. CDR1 and CDR2 (germline): PRHDT, FYEKMQ (reference sequence). This CDR3 has 12 residues.

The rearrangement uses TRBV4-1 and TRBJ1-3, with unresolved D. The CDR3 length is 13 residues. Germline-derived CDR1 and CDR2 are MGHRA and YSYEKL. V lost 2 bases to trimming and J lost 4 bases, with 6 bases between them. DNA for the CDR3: TGCGCCAGCAGCCAAATACAGGGAAACACCATATATTTT. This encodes CASSQIQGNTIYF.

The CDR3 reads CAWSTGGNTIYF. The CDR3 bases are TGTGCCTGGAGTACAGGAGGAAACACCATATATTTT. V usage is TRBV30 and J usage is TRBJ1-3; D perhaps matches TRBD1 (5 bases). V lost 2 bases and J 4 bases, leaving 6 bases between the germline ends. CDR1 is GTSNPN, CDR2 SVGIG, per germline (reference sequence). This CDR3 spans 12 amino acids.

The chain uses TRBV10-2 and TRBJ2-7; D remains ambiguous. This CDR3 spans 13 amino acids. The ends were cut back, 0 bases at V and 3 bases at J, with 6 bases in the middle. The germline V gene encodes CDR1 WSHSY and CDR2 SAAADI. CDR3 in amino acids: CASSESQNYEQYF. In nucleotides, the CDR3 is TGCGCCAGCAGTGAGTCACAAAACTACGAGCAGTACTTC.

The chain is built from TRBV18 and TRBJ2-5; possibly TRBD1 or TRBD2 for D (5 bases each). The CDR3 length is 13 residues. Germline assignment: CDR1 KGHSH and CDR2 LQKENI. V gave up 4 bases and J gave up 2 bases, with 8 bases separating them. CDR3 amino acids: CASSRGEQETQYF. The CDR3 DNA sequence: TGTGCCAGCTCACGAGGGGAACAAGAGACCCAGTACTTC.

The CDR3 DNA reads as TGCGCCAGCAGCCAGGGACTAGGTGGCACAGATACGCAGTATTTT. The encoded protein is CASSQGLGGTDTQYF. The chain combines TRBV4-1 with TRBJ2-3, with TRBD2 identical over 8 bases. Per the germline V gene, CDR1 is MGHRA and CDR2 is YSYEKL. The CDR3 length is 15 residues. Trimming took 3 bases from V and 1 from J; bases not matched to a gene: 3.

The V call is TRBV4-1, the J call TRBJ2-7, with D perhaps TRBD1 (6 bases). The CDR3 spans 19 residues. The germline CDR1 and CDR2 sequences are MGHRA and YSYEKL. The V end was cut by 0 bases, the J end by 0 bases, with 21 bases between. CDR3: CASSQEGPPSTGLSYEQYF. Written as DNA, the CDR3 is TGCGCCAGCAGCCAAGAAGGGCCACCTTCGACAGGCCTCTCCTACGAGCAGTACTTC.

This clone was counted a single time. CDR3 nucleotide sequence: TGTGCCAGCAGCTCGGCCACAGGGTCCGGAAACACCATATATTTT. Protein product: CASSSATGSGNTIYF. The V gene is TRBV11-1, the J gene TRBJ1-3; D perhaps matches TRBD1 (6 bases). The CDR3 is 15 residues long. Germline-derived CDR1 and CDR2 are SGHAT and FQDESV (reference sequence). With 4 bases removed from V and 4 bases from J, the gap between germline ends came to 14 bases.

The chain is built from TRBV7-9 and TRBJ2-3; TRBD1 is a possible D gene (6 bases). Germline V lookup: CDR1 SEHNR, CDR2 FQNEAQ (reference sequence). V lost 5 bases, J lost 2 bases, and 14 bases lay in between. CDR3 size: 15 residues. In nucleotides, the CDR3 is TGTGCCAGCAGCCTATCAACAGGGCTCACAGATACGCAGTATTTT. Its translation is CASSLSTGLTDTQYF.

The CDR3 DNA sequence: TGTGCCAGCAGCTTCCCCAACACCAACAGAGGCGAGCAGTACTTC. Translated, it gives CASSFPNTNRGEQYF. This chain connects TRBV5-4 to TRBJ2-7; unclear D gene. Germline-derived CDR1 and CDR2 are SGHNT and YYREEE (reference sequence). Trimming pared 2 bases from V and 6 bases from J, leaving 18 bases between. This CDR3 spans 15 amino acids. The whole variable domain, remainder taken from reference TRBV5-4 and TRBJ2-7, is ETGVTQSPTHLIKTRGQQVTLRCSSQSGHNTVSWYQQALGQGPQFIFQYYREEENGRGNFPPRFSGLQFPNYSSELNVNALELDDSALYLCASSFPNTNRGEQYFGPGTRLTVT.

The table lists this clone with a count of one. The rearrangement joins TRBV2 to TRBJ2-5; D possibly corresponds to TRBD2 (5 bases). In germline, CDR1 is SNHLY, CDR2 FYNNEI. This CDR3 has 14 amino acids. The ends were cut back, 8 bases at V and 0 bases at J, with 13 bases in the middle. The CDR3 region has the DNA TGTGCCAGCGGATTCGGACTCCACCAAGAGACCCAGTACTTC. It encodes CASGFGLHQETQYF.

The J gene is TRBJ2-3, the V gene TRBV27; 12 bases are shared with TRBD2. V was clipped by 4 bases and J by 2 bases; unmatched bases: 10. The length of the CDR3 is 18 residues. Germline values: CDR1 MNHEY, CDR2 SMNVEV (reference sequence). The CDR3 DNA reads TGTGCCAGCAGTTCCCAAGGACTAGCGGGACCTTACACAGATACGCAGTATTTT. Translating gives CASSSQGLAGPYTDTQYF.

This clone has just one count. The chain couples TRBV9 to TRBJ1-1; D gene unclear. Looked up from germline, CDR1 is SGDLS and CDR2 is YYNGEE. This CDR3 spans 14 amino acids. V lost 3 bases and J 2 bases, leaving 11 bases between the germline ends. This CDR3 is CASSGREINTEAFF. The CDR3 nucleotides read TGTGCCAGCAGCGGCCGGGAAATCAACACTGAAGCTTTCTTT.

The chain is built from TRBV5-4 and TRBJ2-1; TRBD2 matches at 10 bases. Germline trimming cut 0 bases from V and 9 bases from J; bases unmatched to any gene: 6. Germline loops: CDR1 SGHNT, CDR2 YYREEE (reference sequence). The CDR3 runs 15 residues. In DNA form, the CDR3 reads TGTGCCAGCAGCTTGGTCCTAGCGGGAGTCGCTGAGCAGTTCTTC. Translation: CASSLVLAGVAEQFF. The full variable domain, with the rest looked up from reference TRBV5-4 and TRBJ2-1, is ETGVTQSPTHLIKTRGQQVTLRCSSQSGHNTVSWYQQALGQGPQFIFQYYREEENGRGNFPPRFSGLQFPNYSSELNVNALELDDSALYLCASSLVLAGVAEQFFGPGTRLTVL.

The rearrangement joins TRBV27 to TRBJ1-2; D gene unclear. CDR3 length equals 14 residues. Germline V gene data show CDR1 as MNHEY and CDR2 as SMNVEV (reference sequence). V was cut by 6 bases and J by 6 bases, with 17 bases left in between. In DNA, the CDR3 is TGTGCCAGCAGCCCTAGCGGGATCCGGAATGGCTACACCTTC. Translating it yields CASSPSGIRNGYTF.

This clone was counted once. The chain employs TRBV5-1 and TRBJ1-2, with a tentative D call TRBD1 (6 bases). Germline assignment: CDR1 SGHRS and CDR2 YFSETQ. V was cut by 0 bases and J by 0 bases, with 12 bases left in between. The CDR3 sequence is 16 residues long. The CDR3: CASSLVEGGTNYGYTF. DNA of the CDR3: TGCGCCAGCAGCTTGGTTGAGGGGGGAACTAACTATGGCTACACCTTC.

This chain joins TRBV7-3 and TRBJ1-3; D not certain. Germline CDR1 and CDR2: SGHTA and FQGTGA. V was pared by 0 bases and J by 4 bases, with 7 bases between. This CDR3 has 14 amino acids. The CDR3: CASSLTTGGNTIYF. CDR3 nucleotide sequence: TGTGCCAGCAGCTTAACCACGGGAGGAAACACCATATATTTT.

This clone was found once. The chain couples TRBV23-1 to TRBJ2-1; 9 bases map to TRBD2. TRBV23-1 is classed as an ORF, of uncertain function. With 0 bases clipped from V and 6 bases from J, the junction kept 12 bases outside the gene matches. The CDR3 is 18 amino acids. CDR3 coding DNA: TGCGCCAGCAGTCAATCAGTGGGGAGCGGGGGGATTGGCAATGAGCAGTTCTTC. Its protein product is CASSQSVGSGGIGNEQFF.

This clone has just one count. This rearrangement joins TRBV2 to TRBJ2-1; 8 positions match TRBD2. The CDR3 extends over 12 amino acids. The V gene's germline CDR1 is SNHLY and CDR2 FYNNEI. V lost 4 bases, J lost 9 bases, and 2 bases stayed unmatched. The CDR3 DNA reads TGTGCCAGCAGTGGAGCGGGAGCTGAGCAGTTCTTC. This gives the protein CASSGAGAEQFF.

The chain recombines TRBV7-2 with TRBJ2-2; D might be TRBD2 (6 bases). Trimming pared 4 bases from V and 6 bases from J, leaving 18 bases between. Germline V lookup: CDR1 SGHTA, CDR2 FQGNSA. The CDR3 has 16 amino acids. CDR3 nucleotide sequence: TGTGCCAGCAGCTCGCACCAGTGGGGGGAGGCCGGGGAGCTGTTTTTT. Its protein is CASSSHQWGEAGELFF.

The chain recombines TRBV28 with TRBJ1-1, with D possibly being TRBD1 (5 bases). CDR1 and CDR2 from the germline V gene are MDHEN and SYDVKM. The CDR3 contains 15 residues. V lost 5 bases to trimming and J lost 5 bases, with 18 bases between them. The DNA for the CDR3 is TGTGCCAGCAGTCCCTCTGCCGGGGGACGAACTGAAGCTTTCTTT. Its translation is CASSPSAGGRTEAFF.

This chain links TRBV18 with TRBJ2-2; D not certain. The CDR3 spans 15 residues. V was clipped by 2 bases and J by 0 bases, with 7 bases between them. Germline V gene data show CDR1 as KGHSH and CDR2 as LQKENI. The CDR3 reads CASSPSPSNTGELFF. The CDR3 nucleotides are TGTGCCAGCTCACCATCCCCCTCGAACACCGGGGAGCTGTTTTTT.

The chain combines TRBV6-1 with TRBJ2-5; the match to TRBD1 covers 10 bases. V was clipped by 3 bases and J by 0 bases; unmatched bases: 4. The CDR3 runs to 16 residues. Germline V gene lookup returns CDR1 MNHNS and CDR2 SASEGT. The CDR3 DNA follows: TGTGCCAGCAGTGAGTTGGGACAGGGGTACCAAGAGACCCAGTACTTC. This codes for CASSELGQGYQETQYF.

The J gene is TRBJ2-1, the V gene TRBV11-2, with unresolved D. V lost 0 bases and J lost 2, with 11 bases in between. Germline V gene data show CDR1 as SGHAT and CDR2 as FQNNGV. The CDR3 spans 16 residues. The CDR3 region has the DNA TGTGCCAGCAGCTTAGAGTTCCTGGGCCCCTACAATGAGCAGTTCTTC. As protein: CASSLEFLGPYNEQFF.

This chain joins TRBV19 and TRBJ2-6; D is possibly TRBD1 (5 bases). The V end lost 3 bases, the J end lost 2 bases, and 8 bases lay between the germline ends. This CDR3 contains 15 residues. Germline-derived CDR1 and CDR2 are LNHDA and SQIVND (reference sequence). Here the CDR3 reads CASSIWGAGANVLTF. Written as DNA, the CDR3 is TGTGCCAGTAGTATCTGGGGCGCTGGGGCCAACGTCCTGACTTTC.

This CDR3 reads CASSSLGGEKLFF. The CDR3 DNA follows: TGTGCCAGCAGTTCCCTGGGGGGGGAAAAACTGTTTTTT. The chain recombines TRBV6-7 with TRBJ1-4; D is possibly TRBD1 (5 bases). TRBV6-7 is assigned to the ORF class and has an uncertain function. This CDR3 contains 13 residues. V lost 4 bases and J 8 bases, leaving 11 bases between the germline ends.

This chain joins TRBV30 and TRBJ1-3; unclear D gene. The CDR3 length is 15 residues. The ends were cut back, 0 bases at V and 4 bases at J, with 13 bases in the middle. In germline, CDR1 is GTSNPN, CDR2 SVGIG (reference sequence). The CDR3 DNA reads TGTGCCTGGAGTGTTGGCGGAGATTACGGAAACACCATATATTTT. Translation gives CAWSVGGDYGNTIYF.

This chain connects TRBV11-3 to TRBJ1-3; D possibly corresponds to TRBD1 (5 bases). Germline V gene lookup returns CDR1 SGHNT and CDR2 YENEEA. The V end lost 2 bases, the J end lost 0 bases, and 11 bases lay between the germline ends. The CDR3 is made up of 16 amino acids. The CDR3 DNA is TGTGCCAGCAGCTTATCCCAGGGCCTCTCTGGAAACACCATATATTTT. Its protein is CASSLSQGLSGNTIYF.

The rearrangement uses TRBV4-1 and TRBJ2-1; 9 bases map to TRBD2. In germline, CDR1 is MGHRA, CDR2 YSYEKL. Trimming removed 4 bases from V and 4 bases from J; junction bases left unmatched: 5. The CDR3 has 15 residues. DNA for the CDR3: TGCGCCAGCAGCCCCCGACTAGCGGTATACAATGAGCAGTTCTTC. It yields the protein CASSPRLAVYNEQFF.